This TCR beta chain comes out of a study of blood T cells in healthy people across ages. The second PCR ran about 6 to 12 cycles with a sample-barcoded 5' primer and J-beta primers. Tags on each cDNA molecule came from a template-switch adaptor with 12 random nucleotides. TCRdb re-derived calls from the 5' RACE reads in MiXCR, one entry per CDR3 protein. The sample has more than 900,000 distinct CDR3 sequences, approximately 25% seen once. The same specimen was also included in a second study, on T cells of mothers and their children. That study reports: Among related mother-child pairs, overlap was slightly higher than in unrelated pairs, though not significantly.

Material for sequencing was blood. This receptor was taken from a girl aged 2-15 years in good health.

The CDR3 coding sequence is TGTGCCAGCAGCGAGGGGGTAGCGGAGGCAGATACGCAGTATTTT. Its translation: CASSEGVAEADTQYF. The genes are TRBV9 and TRBJ2-3, with D perhaps TRBD1 or TRBD2 (6 bases each). Germline CDR1 SGDLS, CDR2 YYNGEE. This CDR3 comprises 15 residues. The germline V and J ends were trimmed by 3 bases and 4 bases, with 15 bases remaining between them.